This T cell receptor beta chain was identified in a study of cytomegalovirus exposure and HLA in healthy donors. On the study more broadly: HLA-typed donors were the source of 82 million or so unique TCRs, which an early data release held.

As concerns this clone: The antigen is unknown.

PCR was performed using 60 Vbeta and 13 Jbeta primers. Authors' analysis steps: A follow-up analysis tallied 65 million to 80 million unique TCR beta chains, 9 million to 11 million shared. TCRdb's copy holds only in-frame clones and misses some; the assay was immunoSEQ multiplex PCR. That table supplies the V and J calls and clone size; D and trimming were determined from the DNA. The sample yields approximately 190,000 clones, around four fifths seen once. Study results and limitations: Analysis was carried out at a later point, and it linked a missense DCLRE1C variant to TCR beta V- and J-gene trimming. Further analysis, carried out later, found HLA-associated TCR beta chains more clonally expanded than equally common other chains.

The CDR3 length is 17 residues. Specimen: PBMCs. The V and J genes are TRBV1 and TRBJ1-2; TRBD1, as called in the table, went unchecked against the DNA. TRBV1 is noted as a pseudogene. The origin of this receptor is a woman in her 50s in good health and CMV-seropositive. The CDR3 loop reads CTSSQEGGQGTTYGYTF. The CDR3 bases are TGCACCAGCAGCCAAGAAGGCGGCCAGGGGACAACTTATGGCTACACCTTC.